Below are 30 T cell receptor beta chains sequenced from a single sample in a study of CD8+CD57+ T cells in acquired aplastic anemia. Genomic DNA, the template, was used for profiling of the TCR beta VDJ and CDR3. Using its own MiXCR run on the reads, TCRdb lists one record per CDR3 protein. The repertoire holds 160,000 or so distinct CDR3 sequences, less than 60% seen once, with more than 0.85% in the top ten. Before being chosen for sequencing, patients had shown CD8+CD57+ cell expansion by flow cytometry. The sample taken for sequencing was sorted CD4+, CD8+, or CD8+CD57+ T cells (not recorded which) from PBMCs. The receptors stem from a human donor with aplastic anemia.

V is TRBV19 and J is TRBJ1-1; D perhaps matches TRBD1 (6 bases). CDR3 length: 14 residues. Germline assignment: CDR1 LNHDA and CDR2 SQIVND (reference sequence). V shed 2 bases and J shed 4 bases, with 11 bases lying between them. CDR3 DNA sequence: TGTGCCAGTAGTATAACCGGGGGCACCACTGAAGCTTTCTTT. This codes for CASSITGGTTEAFF.

CDR3 sequence reads: CASSFLSGNTIYF. Written as DNA, the CDR3 is TGTGCCAGCAGCTTCCTAAGCGGAAACACCATATATTTT. The rearrangement links TRBV7-9 to TRBJ1-3, with D hard to call. The CDR3 contains 13 residues. Germline-derived CDR1 and CDR2 are SEHNR and FQNEAQ (reference sequence). V lost 3 bases and J 4 bases, leaving 7 bases between the germline ends.

In the case of this clonotype: A much larger clone lies one base from this, so it may be a read error. CDR3 DNA: TGTGCCGGCAGCCCTCTACAGATTTCCTACGAGCAGTACTTC. Amino acids: CAGSPLQISYEQYF. The chain joins TRBV7-3 to TRBJ2-7; D gene unclear. The germline gives CDR1 SGHTA, CDR2 FQGTGA. The length of the CDR3 is 14 residues.

This clonotype was observed many times. The chain couples TRBV7-2 to TRBJ2-3, with TRBD2 matching over 11 bases. J gave up 0 bases and V 2 bases, and 7 bases lay outside the gene matches. CDR3 length: 18 amino acids. CDR1 SGHTA and CDR2 FQGNSA come from the germline V gene. The CDR3 DNA sequence: TGTGCCAGCAGCTTATTTTTAGCGGGGGGGCTCAGCACAGATACGCAGTATTTT. It specifies CASSLFLAGGLSTDTQYF.

The chain recombines TRBV5-5 with TRBJ2-5; 16 bases line up with TRBD2. Trimming cost V 4 bases and J 4 bases; bases outside gene matches: 7. This CDR3 spans 17 amino acids. Germline CDR1 SGHKS, CDR2 YYEKEE (reference sequence). CDR3 residues: CASSRGLAGGHPETQYF. The CDR3 DNA sequence: TGTGCCAGCAGCCGGGGACTAGCGGGGGGGCATCCAGAGACCCAGTACTTC.

V gene TRBV5-8 combines with J gene TRBJ1-1; 7 bases are a match to TRBD1. The ends lost 3 bases at V and 0 bases at J; junction bases unmatched: 2. The germline V gene encodes CDR1 SGHTS and CDR2 YDEGEE. This CDR3 is built from 14 residues. The CDR3 reads CASSWTGLNTEAFF. DNA of the CDR3: TGTGCCAGCAGCTGGACAGGCCTGAACACTGAAGCTTTCTTT. Complete variable domain (other parts from reference TRBV5-8 and TRBJ1-1): EAGVTQSPTHLIKTRGQQATLRCSPISGHTSVYWYQQALGLGLQFLLWYDEGEERNRGNFPPRFSGRQFPNYSSELNVNALELEDSALYLCASSWTGLNTEAFFGQGTRLTVV.

This clonotype was observed at least ten times. The J gene is TRBJ1-6, the V gene TRBV6-5; no reliable D call. CDR1 is MNHEY, CDR2 SVGAGI, per germline. The V end lost 0 bases, the J end lost 1 base, and 4 bases lay between the germline ends. CDR3 length equals 15 residues. CDR3 loop: CASSYSRSYNSPLHF. Written as DNA, the CDR3 is TGTGCCAGCAGTTACTCCCGGTCCTATAATTCACCCCTCCACTTT.

This clonotype was observed at least ten times. This sequence joins TRBV10-3 and TRBJ1-1; TRBD1 aligns across 9 bases. V was clipped by 10 bases and J by 3 bases; unmatched bases: 6. CDR3 size: 13 residues. The germline V gene has CDR1 ENHRY and CDR2 SYGVKD. The CDR3 is CATTGGADTEAFF. Here the CDR3 DNA reads TGTGCCACCACAGGGGGCGCGGACACTGAAGCTTTCTTT.

This clonotype came up many times. The V call is TRBV20-1, the J call TRBJ1-4; 7 nucleotides agree with TRBD1. V lost 0 bases, J lost 0 bases, and 13 bases stayed unmatched. There are 19 residues in the CDR3. Germline CDR1 DFQATT, CDR2 SNEGSKA (reference sequence). The CDR3 reads CSARDGTLGTVSTNEKLFF. CDR3 coding DNA: TGCAGTGCTAGAGATGGGACCTTAGGGACAGTCTCAACTAATGAAAAACTGTTTTTT.

This clonotype was detected many times. The chain's CDR3 is CASGHGTDNEQFF. The CDR3 DNA is TGTGCCAGCGGGCATGGGACAGACAATGAGCAGTTCTTC. V and J are TRBV10-3 and TRBJ2-1; 7 nucleotides align to TRBD1. With 10 bases clipped from V and 5 bases from J, the junction kept 8 bases outside the gene matches. This CDR3 is 13 amino acids long. Germline values: CDR1 ENHRY, CDR2 SYGVKD.

This clonotype was detected ten times or more. This chain joins TRBV5-1 and TRBJ2-6; 7 bases line up with TRBD1. V trimming: 6 bases; J trimming: 1 base; junction bases outside the gene matches: 10. The germline CDR1 and CDR2 sequences are SGHRS and YFSETQ. This CDR3 comprises 17 residues. The CDR3 reads CASNPTGLTSGANVLTF. The CDR3 DNA sequence: TGCGCCAGCAACCCGACAGGGTTGACATCTGGGGCCAACGTCCTGACTTTC.

This clonotype was counted ten times or more. In DNA, the CDR3 is TGTGCCAGCTCGGGGGCCGTATTCTATGGCTACACCTTC. The encoded protein is CASSGAVFYGYTF. The chain employs TRBV6-2 or TRBV6-3 and TRBJ1-2, with D possibly TRBD1 on 6 matching bases. Trimming pared 8 bases from V and 4 bases from J, leaving 14 bases between. This CDR3 comprises 13 residues. CDR1 MNHEY and CDR2 SVGEGT come from the germline V gene.

The chain joins TRBV20-1 to TRBJ2-7; weak D call: TRBD2 (6 bases). The CDR3 has 13 amino acids. The V and J ends lost 1 base and 9 bases respectively, with 16 bases between them. Germline V lookup: CDR1 DFQATT, CDR2 SNEGSKA (reference sequence). CDR3 coding DNA: TGCAGTGCTAGAGGCGGGGCAGGTTTTGGGCAGTACTTC. Translated: CSARGGAGFGQYF.

Written as DNA, the CDR3 is TGTGCCAGCAGCCGAGATCACACTAGAGCCTTCACAGATACGCAGTATTTT. This sequence encodes CASSRDHTRAFTDTQYF. The J gene is TRBJ2-3, the V gene TRBV3-1; possible D gene TRBD2, 5 bases. The CDR3 is 17 amino acids. Germline V gene sequence: CDR1 LGHDT, CDR2 YNNKEL (reference sequence). The V gene lost 4 bases and the J gene lost 2 bases, with 19 bases spanning the gap.

Points on this clonotype: A single base separates this from a much larger clone, so it may be a read error. The CDR3 carries no conserved terminal phenylalanine or tryptophan, so it likely arises from a read error. The V gene is TRBV20-1, the J gene TRBJ1-2, with D uncertain. CDR3 length: 9 amino acids. Trimming shortened V by 4 bases and J by 3 bases, and 0 bases separated the two germline ends. Germline V gene sequence: CDR1 DFQATT, CDR2 SNEGSKA (reference sequence). CDR3 residues: CSANYGYTL. CDR3 bases: TGCAGTGCTAACTATGGCTACACCCTC.

This clonotype was counted between two and nine times. The V call is TRBV12-3 or TRBV12-4, the J call TRBJ2-1; 12 bases line up with TRBD2. V lost 9 bases to trimming and J lost 8 bases; unmatched junction nucleotides: 17. This CDR3 is 17 amino acids long. CDR3 DNA: TGTGCCAGTTCTGGGGCGGCTAGCGGGGGGGCCTTCCATGAGCAGTTCTTC. It encodes CASSGAASGGAFHEQFF.

This clonotype was counted at least ten times. The rearrangement uses TRBV13 and TRBJ2-1; D possibly corresponds to TRBD2 (6 bases). The ends were cut back, 4 bases at V and 14 bases at J, with 15 bases in the middle. The length of the CDR3 is 12 residues. In germline, CDR1 is PRHDT, CDR2 FYEKMQ (reference sequence). For the CDR3, the DNA is TGTGCCAGCAGCTCTCTGGGGGGTTCCAAGTTCTTC. Its translation is CASSSLGGSKFF.

The V call is TRBV11-1, the J call TRBJ2-7, with 8 bases identical to TRBD2. The CDR3 spans 16 residues. V shed 3 bases, J shed 5 bases, and the junction held 12 bases outside the gene matches. Germline CDR1 reads SGHAT; CDR2 reads FQDESV (reference sequence). In DNA form, the CDR3 reads TGTGCCAGCAGCTTGGAGAGCGGGGGTTCTCCCAACGAGCAGTACTTC. Translating gives CASSLESGGSPNEQYF.

This clonotype was found many times. The chain is built from TRBV2 and TRBJ2-3; maybe TRBD2 (6 bases). The CDR3 is 12 residues long. The germline V and J ends were trimmed by 6 bases and 6 bases, with 10 bases remaining between them. The V gene's germline CDR1 is SNHLY and CDR2 FYNNEI. The CDR3, as DNA: TGTGCCAGCAGCTGGGACTCGGATACGCAGTATTTT. This codes for CASSWDSDTQYF.

The rearrangement links TRBV24-1 to TRBJ1-2; 11 nucleotides align to TRBD1. This CDR3 contains 14 residues. V lost 8 bases, J lost 8 bases, and 9 bases stayed unmatched. Germline V CDR1 and CDR2: KGHDR, SFDVKD. The CDR3 DNA reads TGTGCCACCAAAAGGACAGGGGGCGTAGGAGGCTACACCTTC. This encodes CATKRTGGVGGYTF.

This rearrangement joins TRBV11-2 to TRBJ2-3; D is unresolved. The CDR3 covers 15 residues. The V gene lost 0 bases and the J gene lost 2 bases, with 9 bases spanning the gap. The germline gives CDR1 SGHAT, CDR2 FQNNGV. CDR3 DNA: TGTGCCAGCAGCTTAGAGGGCAGGTCCACAGATACGCAGTATTTT. Amino acid sequence: CASSLEGRSTDTQYF.

Concerning this clonotype: It may be a read error: a sequence one base away is much more abundant. The conserved final phenylalanine or tryptophan is absent from the CDR3, which likely points to a read error. This sequence joins TRBV11-2 and TRBJ1-6, with 7 positions matching TRBD1. Trimming cost V 6 bases and J 7 bases; bases outside gene matches: 6. CDR3 length equals 14 residues. Germline values: CDR1 SGHAT, CDR2 FQNNGV. CDR3 protein: CASRRGTANSPLHS. In DNA form, the CDR3 reads TGTGCCAGCAGGAGGGGGACAGCGAATTCACCCCTCCACTCT.

This chain links TRBV19 with TRBJ1-6; no reliable D call. Germline assignment: CDR1 LNHDA and CDR2 SQIVND (reference sequence). The CDR3 runs to 15 residues. Trimming removed 6 bases at V and 10 bases at J, with 19 bases between. The CDR3, as DNA: TGTGCCAGTAGAATCCAGGAGGTTGGGTACTCACCCCTCCACTTT. As protein: CASRIQEVGYSPLHF.

The chain recombines TRBV6-4 with TRBJ1-2; TRBD1 agrees at 7 bases. The V gene's germline CDR1 is MRHNA and CDR2 SNTAGT. With V trimmed by 7 bases and J by 2 bases, 4 bases remained unmatched. The CDR3 has 13 amino acids. The chain's CDR3 is CASNRTGNYGYTF. The DNA for the CDR3 is TGTGCCAGCAACAGGACAGGAAACTATGGCTACACCTTC.

This clonotype was seen a few times. This rearrangement joins TRBV24-1 to TRBJ1-2, with D uncertain. V shed 3 bases and J shed 5 bases, with 6 bases lying between them. The CDR3 length is 12 residues. From germline, CDR1 is KGHDR and CDR2 SFDVKD. CDR3 sequence reads: CATSDGLYGYTF. The CDR3 coding sequence is TGTGCCACCAGTGATGGCCTGTATGGCTACACCTTC.

This clonotype was observed at least ten times. The chain links TRBV12-3 or TRBV12-4 to TRBJ2-7; 9 bases are a match to TRBD1. V was clipped by 7 bases and J by 2 bases; unmatched bases: 6. The CDR3 spans 14 residues. The CDR3 DNA is TGTGCCAGCACACAGGGGGCGAGAACCTACGAGCAGTACTTC. Amino acid sequence: CASTQGARTYEQYF.

The CDR3 DNA follows: TGTGCCAGCCCTCGGGGGATGACAGGGGCCCGAGAGACCCAGTACTTC. Protein product: CASPRGMTGARETQYF. The chain couples TRBV7-2 to TRBJ2-5; TRBD1 aligns across 8 bases. V was pared by 8 bases and J by 4 bases, with 15 bases of the junction left unmatched. The V gene's germline CDR1 is SGHTA and CDR2 FQGNSA. This CDR3 is built from 16 residues.

A note on this clonotype: The conserved phenylalanine or tryptophan is not found at the CDR3 terminus, so this likely reflects a read error. The chain has TRBV24-1 and TRBJ2-7; D is perhaps TRBD1 (6 bases). Germline V CDR1 and CDR2: KGHDR, SFDVKD. The CDR3 is made up of 12 amino acids. V was cut by 3 bases and J by 8 bases, with 10 bases left in between. The CDR3 spells CATSDPGQKQYS. CDR3 nucleotides: TGTGCCACCAGTGATCCTGGACAGAAGCAGTACTCC.

The chain uses TRBV20-1 and TRBJ2-7, with D possibly matching TRBD2 (8 bases). Germline CDR1 DFQATT, CDR2 SNEGSKA (reference sequence). The CDR3 contains 14 residues. This chain's CDR3 is CRTGSAGTSYEQYF. In DNA, the CDR3 is TGCAGGACAGGGTCAGCGGGGACTAGCTACGAGCAGTACTTC.

There are many counts of this clonotype. The chain couples TRBV20-1 to TRBJ2-3; a possible D gene is TRBD2 (7 bases). Trimming stripped 3 bases from V and 3 bases from J, with 13 bases between. This CDR3 has 14 residues. From germline, CDR1 is DFQATT and CDR2 SNEGSKA (reference sequence). The CDR3 DNA reads TGCAGTGCTAGTGGTGGGGGGGCGACAGATACGCAGTATTTT. This codes for CSASGGGATDTQYF.